Reported below is one T cell receptor (beta chain). The table lists this clonotype with many counts. The antigen it binds to is not known. Per-base quality was not reported, and no clone a single base away is much larger than it. CDR1 and CDR2, looked up from the germline V gene, are MNHEY and SVGEGT. V loses 5 bases of germline sequence and J loses 1 base, and the interval between the two ends is 12 bases. The CDR3 covers 14 residues, taking in both the cysteine and the phenylalanine. CDR3 DNA only is kept here, 42 bases in frame from base 1. Receptor libraries were prepared by 5' RACE. Data came from an Illumina HiSeq 2500. A second PCR of about 6 to 11 cycles was performed with a sample-barcoded 5' primer and a J-beta primer mix. A unique molecular identifier was introduced onto each TCR beta cDNA molecule by a template-switch 5' adaptor carrying 12 random nucleotides. Each sample yielded at least 2.5 million CDR3-containing paired-end reads. The Mint cDNA synthesis kit, primed by a TRBC-specific oligonucleotide, was used to synthesize first-strand cDNA from all RNA. After uracil-DNA glycosylase treatment, a first 18-cycle PCR used universal primers M1SS and BC2_uni_R on all cDNA. Regarding the original processing steps: For normalization, 1 million high-quality reads were randomly selected from each sample, with every read carrying a distinct molecular identifier. Reads with shared molecular identifiers were discarded instead of being binned into consensus sequences. MiTCR, with a Q25 quality threshold and the strictest error-elimination algorithm, was used for CDR3 identification, clonotype clustering and error correction. Lower-bound total TCR beta diversity was estimated with a nonparametric unseen species model using Euler transformation. TCRdb handled the public reads itself, with Q25 trimming in fastp and clone calling in MiXCR, and kept productive beta chains. Identical CDR3 protein sequences are pooled into one entry, listed with their most common genes and DNA. The V and J calls follow TCRdb's processing rather than the paper's. For this sample the table gives 1 million to 1.2 million distinct CDR3 sequences, of which 35% to 40% were detected only once. 13% of the sample is in the top ten clones.

Systemically healthy Caucasian individuals from Russia, approximately 39 in total and aged about 6 to 90 years, were included as donors. Each donor gave around 9.8 milliliters of peripheral blood, collected into EDTA-treated Vacutainer tubes. Ficoll-Paque density-gradient centrifugation was used to isolate PBMCs, with at least 7 million per sample. Total RNA, at least 6 micrograms per sample, was extracted from PBMCs with Trizol reagent. For every donor, an aliquot of PBMCs went through flow cytometry to measure the percentages of naive CD45RAhigh/CD27high T cells. The sample originates from a study of blood T cells in healthy people across ages (dated by TCRdb to about 2015). Regarding the research as a whole: In model experiments, template switching captured about one uniquely barcoded TCR beta cDNA molecule for every two T cells. Age-related changes in TCR beta repertoire diversity were measured in the study by deep sequencing normalized with unique cDNA molecular identifiers. The donors were split into four age groups: young (average around 17 years), middle-aged (roughly 42), aged (more than 60) and long-lived (approximately 80). Donors of different ages were randomly distributed across sequencing lanes to avoid experimental bias. For two donors (one aged 18 to 30 and one aged 80 or older), the study analyzed two additional independent replicas of 1 million unique cDNA reads from the same blood draw. On the study overall, not on this receptor specifically: Because profiling used bulk unsorted PBMCs, naive and antigen-experienced compartments could not be compared conclusively. Estimates of total diversity based on one million sequenced T cells were considered lower bounds and underestimates. Observed TCR beta diversity correlated strongly with the percentage of naive T cells measured by flow cytometry. Compared with the aged group, the long-lived group had more naive CD4+ T cells, fewer expanded clones and increased TCR diversity, a pattern suggesting age selection. Because donor CMV infection status was unknown, age-related changes in expanded clonotypes were potentially confounded. As age increased, observed TCR beta diversity per million T cells dropped in a roughly linear way, and a significant reduction was already evident by age about 36.

Recombination joined TRBV6-2 or TRBV6-3 with TRBJ2-7, with a tentative D call of TRBD1 or TRBD2, each matching 5 bases. Sequencing input: blood. This clonotype originated in a man younger than 35 in good health. The DNA sequence follows: TGTGCCAGCAGTCCATCTGGGGGTTCCTACGAGCAGTACTTC. Its protein reads: CASSPSGGSYEQYF.